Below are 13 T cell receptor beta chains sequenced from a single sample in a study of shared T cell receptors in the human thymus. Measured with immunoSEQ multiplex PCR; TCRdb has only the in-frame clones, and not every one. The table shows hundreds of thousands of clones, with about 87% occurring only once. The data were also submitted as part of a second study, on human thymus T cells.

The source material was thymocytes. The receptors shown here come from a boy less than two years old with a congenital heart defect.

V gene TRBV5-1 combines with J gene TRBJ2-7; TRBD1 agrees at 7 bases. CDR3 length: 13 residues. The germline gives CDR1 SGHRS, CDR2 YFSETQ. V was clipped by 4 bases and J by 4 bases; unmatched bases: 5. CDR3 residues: CASSHGQEYEQYF. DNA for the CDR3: TGCGCCAGCAGCCACGGACAGGAGTACGAGCAGTACTTC. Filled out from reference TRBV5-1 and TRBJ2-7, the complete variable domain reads KAGVTQTPRYLIKTRGQQVTLSCSPISGHRSVSWYQQTPGQGLQFLFEYFSETQRNKGNFPGRFSGRQFSNSRSEMNVSTLELGDSALYLCASSHGQEYEQYFGPGTRLTVT.

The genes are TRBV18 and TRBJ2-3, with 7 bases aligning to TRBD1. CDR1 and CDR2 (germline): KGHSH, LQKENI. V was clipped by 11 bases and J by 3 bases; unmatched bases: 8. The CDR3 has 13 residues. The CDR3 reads CAGRQGLTDTQYF. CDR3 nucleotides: TGTGCCGGTAGACAGGGATTGACAGATACGCAGTATTTT.

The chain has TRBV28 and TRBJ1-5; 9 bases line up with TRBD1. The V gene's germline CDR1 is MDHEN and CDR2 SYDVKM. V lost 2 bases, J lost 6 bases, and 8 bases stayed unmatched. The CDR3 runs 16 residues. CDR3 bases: TGTGCCAGCAGTTTACGACAGGGGGAAATTATTCAGCCCCAGCATTTT. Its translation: CASSLRQGEIIQPQHF. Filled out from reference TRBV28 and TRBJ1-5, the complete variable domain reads DVKVTQSSRYLVKRTGEKVFLECVQDMDHENMFWYRQDPGLGLRLIYFSYDVKMKEKGDIPEGYSVSREKKERFSLILESASTNQTSMYLCASSLRQGEIIQPQHFGDGTRLSIL.

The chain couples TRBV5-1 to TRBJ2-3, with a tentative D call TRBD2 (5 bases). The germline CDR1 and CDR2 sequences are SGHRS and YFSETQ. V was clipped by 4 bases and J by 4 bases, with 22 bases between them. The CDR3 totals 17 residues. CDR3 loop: CASSEHPRGSGADTQYF. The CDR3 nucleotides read TGCGCCAGCAGCGAACACCCAAGAGGGAGTGGGGCAGATACGCAGTATTTT.

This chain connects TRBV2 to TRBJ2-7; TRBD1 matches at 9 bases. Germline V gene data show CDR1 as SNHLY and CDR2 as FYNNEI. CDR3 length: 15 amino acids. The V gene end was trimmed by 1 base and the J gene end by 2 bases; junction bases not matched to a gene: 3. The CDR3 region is CASSEGTGEAYEQYF. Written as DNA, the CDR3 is TGTGCCAGCAGTGAAGGGACAGGGGAAGCCTACGAGCAGTACTTC.

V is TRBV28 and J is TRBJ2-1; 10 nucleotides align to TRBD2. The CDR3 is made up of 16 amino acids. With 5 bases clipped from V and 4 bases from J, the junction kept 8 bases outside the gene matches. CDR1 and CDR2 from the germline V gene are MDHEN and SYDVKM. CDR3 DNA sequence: TGTGCCAGCAGTCCTAGCGGGAGATTCCCTTACAATGAGCAGTTCTTC. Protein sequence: CASSPSGRFPYNEQFF.

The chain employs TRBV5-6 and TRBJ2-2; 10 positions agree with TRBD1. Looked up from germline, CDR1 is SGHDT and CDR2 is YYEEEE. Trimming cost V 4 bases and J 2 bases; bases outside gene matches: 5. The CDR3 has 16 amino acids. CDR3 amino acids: CASSQDRGVNTGELFF. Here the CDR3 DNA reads TGTGCCAGCAGCCAGGACAGGGGGGTAAACACCGGGGAGCTGTTTTTT.

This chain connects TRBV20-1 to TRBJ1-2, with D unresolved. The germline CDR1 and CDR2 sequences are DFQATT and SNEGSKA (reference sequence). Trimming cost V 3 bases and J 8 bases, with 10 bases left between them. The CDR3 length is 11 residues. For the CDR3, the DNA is TGCAGTGCTAGGGCCTTAATGGGCTACACCTTC. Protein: CSARALMGYTF.

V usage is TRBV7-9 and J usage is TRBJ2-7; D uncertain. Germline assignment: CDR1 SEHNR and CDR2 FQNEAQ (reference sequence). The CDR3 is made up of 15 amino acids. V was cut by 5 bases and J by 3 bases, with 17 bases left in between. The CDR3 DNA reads TGTGCCAGCAGCCATTTCGGCGACAATCGCTACGAGCAGTACTTC. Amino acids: CASSHFGDNRYEQYF.

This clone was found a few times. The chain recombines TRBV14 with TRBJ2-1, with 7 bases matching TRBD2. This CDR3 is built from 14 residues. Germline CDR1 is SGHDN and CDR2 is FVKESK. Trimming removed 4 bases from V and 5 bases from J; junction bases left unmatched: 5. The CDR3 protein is CASSRLALDNEQFF. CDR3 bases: TGTGCCAGCAGCCGACTAGCCCTCGACAATGAGCAGTTCTTC.

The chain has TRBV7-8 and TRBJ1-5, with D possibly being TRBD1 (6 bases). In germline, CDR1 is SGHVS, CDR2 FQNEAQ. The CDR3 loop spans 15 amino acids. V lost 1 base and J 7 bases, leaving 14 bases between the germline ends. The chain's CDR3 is CASSLGTGPRQPQHF. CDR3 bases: TGTGCCAGCAGCTTAGGAACAGGGCCAAGACAGCCCCAGCATTTT.

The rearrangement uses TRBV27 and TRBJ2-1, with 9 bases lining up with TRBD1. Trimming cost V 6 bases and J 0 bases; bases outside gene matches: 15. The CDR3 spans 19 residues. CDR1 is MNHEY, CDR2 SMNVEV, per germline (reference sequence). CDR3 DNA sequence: TGTGCCAGCAGATACGACCGGGACAGGGCCGAGGGCTCCTACAATGAGCAGTTCTTC. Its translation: CASRYDRDRAEGSYNEQFF.

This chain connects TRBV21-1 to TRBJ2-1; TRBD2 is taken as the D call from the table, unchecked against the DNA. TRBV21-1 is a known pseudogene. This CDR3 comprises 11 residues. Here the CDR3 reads CASNARDEQFF. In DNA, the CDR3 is TGTGCCAGCAACGCGAGGGATGAGCAGTTCTTC.